This entry features one T cell receptor (beta chain) sequence. Its specificity is unknown. This CDR3 region has 14 residues. CDR1 is SGHTA, CDR2 FQGNSA, per germline. In preparing the TRB cDNA libraries, 5' RACE with UMI labels was used. TCRdb reprocessed the 5' RACE reads, keeping one entry per CDR3 protein, no DNA. Its table lists about 40,000 distinct CDR3 sequences. This sample was taken from a study of CXCR3-negative and CXCR3-positive naive CD8 T cells. Overall study context: Across all libraries, TRB reads numbered roughly 140 million, with about 1.5 +/- 0.3 million in each library. Study results and caveats: Similar TRBV-TRBJ usage was seen in naive cells (both CXCR3-negative and CXCR3-positive), but memory cells differed. Both naive subsets showed comparably high diversity, and memory CD8+ cells showed much lower diversity.

The V and J genes are TRBV7-2 and TRBJ1-2; the TCRdb call, TRBD1, lacks DNA for checking. The clonotype was recovered from a human donor in good health. Some clones in this sample may be carry-over from other donors' samples. The sequenced material came from memory CD8+ T cells from blood. CDR3 protein: CASSSDRGTYGYTF.